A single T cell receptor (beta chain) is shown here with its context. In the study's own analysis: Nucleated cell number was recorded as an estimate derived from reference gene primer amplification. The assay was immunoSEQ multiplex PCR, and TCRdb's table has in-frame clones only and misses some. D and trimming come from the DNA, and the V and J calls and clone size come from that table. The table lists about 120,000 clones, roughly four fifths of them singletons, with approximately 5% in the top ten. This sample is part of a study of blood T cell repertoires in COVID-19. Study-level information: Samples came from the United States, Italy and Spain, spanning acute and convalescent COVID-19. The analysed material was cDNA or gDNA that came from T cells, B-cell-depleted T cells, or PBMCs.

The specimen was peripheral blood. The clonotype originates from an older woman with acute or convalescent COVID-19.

As DNA, the CDR3 is TGTGCCAGCAGCTTAATGGGACAGGGGGCTTATAGCAATCAGCCCCAGCATTTT. Translating gives CASSLMGQGAYSNQPQHF. The chain has TRBV7-8 and TRBJ1-5, with 12 bases identical to TRBD1. The length of the CDR3 is 18 residues. V lost 2 bases, J lost 0 bases, and 5 bases stayed unmatched. Germline V gives CDR1 SGHVS, CDR2 FQNEAQ.